This T cell receptor (beta chain) was retrieved from a study of beta chain features in type 1 diabetes. Study information: The study examined 90 million to 130 million sorted cells across all samples.

The germline V gene encodes CDR1 SNHLY and CDR2 FYNNEI. CDR3 size: 13 residues. Unmatched junction bases numbered 3, after V lost 4 bases and J lost 3 bases. As for this clone: The antigen is not known.

The investigators reverse transcribed all of the isolated RNA, so they sequenced expressed TCRB transcripts. Sequencing used immunoSEQ multiplex PCR; TCRdb keeps in-frame clones, though not all of them. This sample yields about 28,000 clones, of which almost 65% are seen a single time; 2% to 2.5% belongs to the top ten. Overall study results and limits: Among patients with Type 1 diabetes, TCRB CDR3s were moderately but significantly shorter in every one of the four CD4+ subsets. Highly expressing activated T cells could be over-counted with a cDNA template. PCR could preferentially amplify shorter templates, alike in patients and controls.

The V call is TRBV2, the J call TRBJ2-7; 7 bases agree with TRBD1. Sample: Tregs from blood. This TCR was recovered from a woman aged 25 to 45 with type 1 diabetes. The CDR3 region has the DNA TGTGCCAGCAGTGCTCAGGGGGTCTACGAGCAGTACTTC. This sequence encodes CASSAQGVYEQYF.